Each of the 2 T cell receptor beta chains below was sequenced from the same sample in a study of T-cell memory formation after mild COVID-19. TCRdb reprocessed the 5' RACE reads with MiXCR, giving one entry per CDR3 protein. The sample has about 560,000 distinct CDR3 sequences, around a sixth seen once. The sample taken for sequencing was PBMCs or a T cell subset sorted from them (not recorded which). The receptors come from an adult woman who had mild COVID-19 (a few samples of this study predate the infection). Cell type and time point are not known.

The chain uses TRBV11-1 and TRBJ2-3, with 8 positions matching TRBD1. Germline CDR1 and CDR2: SGHAT and FQDESV (reference sequence). J gave up 6 bases and V 6 bases, and 2 bases lay outside the gene matches. The CDR3 has 12 residues. The CDR3: CASRQGVDTQYF. The DNA of the CDR3 is TGTGCCAGCAGACAGGGGGTGGATACGCAGTATTTT.

This clonotype was recorded a few times. One end of the junction fails to match germline, which may point to a read error. The CDR3 protein is CASRQGTGPPGELFF. CDR3 sequence (DNA): TGCGCCAGCAGGCAAGGGACAGGGCCCCCCGGGGAGCTGTTTTTT. This chain uses TRBV4-1 with TRBJ2-2; TRBD1 aligns across 9 bases. The CDR3 has 15 residues. From germline, CDR1 is MGHRA and CDR2 YSYEKL.